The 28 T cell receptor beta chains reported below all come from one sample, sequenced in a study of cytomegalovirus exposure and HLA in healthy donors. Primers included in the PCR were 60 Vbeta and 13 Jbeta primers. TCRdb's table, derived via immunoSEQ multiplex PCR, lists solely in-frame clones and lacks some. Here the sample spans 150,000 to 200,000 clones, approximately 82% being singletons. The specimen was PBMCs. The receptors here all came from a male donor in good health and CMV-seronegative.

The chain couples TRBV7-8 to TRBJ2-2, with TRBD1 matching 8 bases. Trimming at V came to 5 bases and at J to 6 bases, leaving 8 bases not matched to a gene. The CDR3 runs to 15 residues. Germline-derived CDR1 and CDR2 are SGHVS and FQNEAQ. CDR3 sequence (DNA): TGTGCCAGCAGCCTTCCGGGACAGGCAGCCGGGGAGCTGTTTTTT. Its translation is CASSLPGQAAGELFF.

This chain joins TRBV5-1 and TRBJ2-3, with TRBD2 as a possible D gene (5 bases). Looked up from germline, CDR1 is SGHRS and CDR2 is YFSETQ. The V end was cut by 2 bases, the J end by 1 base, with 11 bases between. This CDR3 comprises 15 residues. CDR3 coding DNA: TGCGCCAGCAGCTTAGAGACGAGGGGCACAGATACGCAGTATTTT. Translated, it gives CASSLETRGTDTQYF.

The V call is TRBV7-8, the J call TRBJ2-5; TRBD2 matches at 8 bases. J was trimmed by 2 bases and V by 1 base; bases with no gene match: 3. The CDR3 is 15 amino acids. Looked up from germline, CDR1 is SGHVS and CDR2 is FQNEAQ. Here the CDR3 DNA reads TGTGCCAGCAGCTTAGGGGTAGCGGGACAAGAGACCCAGTACTTC. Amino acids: CASSLGVAGQETQYF. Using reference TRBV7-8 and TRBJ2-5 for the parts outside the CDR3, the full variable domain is GAGVSQSPRYKVAKRGQDVALRCDPISGHVSLFWYQQALGQGPEFLTYFQNEAQLDKSGLPSDRFFAERPEGSVSTLKIQRTQQEDSAVYLCASSLGVAGQETQYFGPGTRLLVL.

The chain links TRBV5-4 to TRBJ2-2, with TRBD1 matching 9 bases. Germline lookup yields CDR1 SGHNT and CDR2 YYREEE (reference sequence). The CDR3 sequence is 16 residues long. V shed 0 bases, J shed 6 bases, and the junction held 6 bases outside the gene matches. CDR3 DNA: TGTGCCAGCAGCTTGGGTGGGACAGGGTCGGCCGGGGAGCTGTTTTTT. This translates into CASSLGGTGSAGELFF. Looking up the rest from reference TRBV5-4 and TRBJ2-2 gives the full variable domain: ETGVTQSPTHLIKTRGQQVTLRCSSQSGHNTVSWYQQALGQGPQFIFQYYREEENGRGNFPPRFSGLQFPNYSSELNVNALELDDSALYLCASSLGGTGSAGELFFGEGSRLTVL.

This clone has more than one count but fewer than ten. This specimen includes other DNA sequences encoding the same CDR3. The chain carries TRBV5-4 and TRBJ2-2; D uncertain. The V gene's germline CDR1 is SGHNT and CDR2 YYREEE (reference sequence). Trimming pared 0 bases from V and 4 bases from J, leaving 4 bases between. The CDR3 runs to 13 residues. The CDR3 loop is CASSLAGTGELFF. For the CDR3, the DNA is TGTGCCAGCAGCTTGGCCGGCACCGGGGAGCTGTTTTTT.

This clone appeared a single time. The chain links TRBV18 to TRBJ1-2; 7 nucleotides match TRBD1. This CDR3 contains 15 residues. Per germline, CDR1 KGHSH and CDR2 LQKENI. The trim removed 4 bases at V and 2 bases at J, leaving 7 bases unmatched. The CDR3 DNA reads TGTGCCAGCTCACATAACAGGGGTGAGAACTATGGCTACACCTTC. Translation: CASSHNRGENYGYTF.

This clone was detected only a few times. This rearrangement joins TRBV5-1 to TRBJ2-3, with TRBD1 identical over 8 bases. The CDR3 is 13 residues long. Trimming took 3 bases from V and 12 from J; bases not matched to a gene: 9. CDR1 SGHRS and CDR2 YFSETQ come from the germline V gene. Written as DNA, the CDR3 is TGCGCCAGCAGCTGGGGGACAGGAGACCTTCAGTATTTT. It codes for CASSWGTGDLQYF.

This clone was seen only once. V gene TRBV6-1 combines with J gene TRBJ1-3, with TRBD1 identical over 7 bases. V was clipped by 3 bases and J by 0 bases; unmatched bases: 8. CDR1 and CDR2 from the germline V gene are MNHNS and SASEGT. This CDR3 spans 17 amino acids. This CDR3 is CASSDYWTGPSGNTIYF. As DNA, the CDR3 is TGTGCCAGCAGTGACTATTGGACAGGACCCTCTGGAAACACCATATATTTT.

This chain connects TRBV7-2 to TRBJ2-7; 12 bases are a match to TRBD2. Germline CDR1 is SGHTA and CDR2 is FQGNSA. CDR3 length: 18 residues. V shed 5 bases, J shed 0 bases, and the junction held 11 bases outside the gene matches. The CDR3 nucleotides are TGTGCCAGCAGCGGAAGAAGGACTAGCGGGGCTAGCTCCTACGAGCAGTACTTC. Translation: CASSGRRTSGASSYEQYF.

The CDR3 region has the DNA TGTGCCATCAGTACAGGGGACGGGGCCGGGGAGCTGTTTTTT. Amino acid sequence: CAISTGDGAGELFF. The chain is built from TRBV10-3 and TRBJ2-2, with 7 bases matching TRBD1. CDR3 length equals 14 residues. J was trimmed by 6 bases and V by 5 bases; bases with no gene match: 6. Germline CDR1 ENHRY, CDR2 SYGVKD.

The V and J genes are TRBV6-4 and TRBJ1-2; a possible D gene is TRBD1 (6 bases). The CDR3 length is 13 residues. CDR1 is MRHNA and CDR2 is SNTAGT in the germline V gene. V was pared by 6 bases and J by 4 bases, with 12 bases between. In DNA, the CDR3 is TGTGCCAGCAGCCCTACAGGGTTCTATGGCTACACCTTC. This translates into CASSPTGFYGYTF.

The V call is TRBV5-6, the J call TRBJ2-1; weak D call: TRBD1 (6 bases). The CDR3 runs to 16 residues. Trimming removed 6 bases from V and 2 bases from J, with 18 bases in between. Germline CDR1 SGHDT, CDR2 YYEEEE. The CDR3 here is CASTSGAGTTYNEQFF. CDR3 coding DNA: TGTGCCAGCACTTCTGGGGCAGGGACAACCTACAATGAGCAGTTCTTC.

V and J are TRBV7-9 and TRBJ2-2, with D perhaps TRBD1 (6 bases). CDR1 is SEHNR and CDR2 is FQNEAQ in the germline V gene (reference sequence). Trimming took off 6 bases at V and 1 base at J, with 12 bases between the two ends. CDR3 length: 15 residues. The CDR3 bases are TGTGCCAGCAGACATTTACAGGGGAACACCGGGGAGCTGTTTTTT. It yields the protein CASRHLQGNTGELFF. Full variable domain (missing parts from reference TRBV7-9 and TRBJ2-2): DTGVSQNPRHKITKRGQNVTFRCDPISEHNRLYWYRQTLGQGPEFLTYFQNEAQLEKSRLLSDRFSAERPKGSFSTLEIQRTEQGDSAMYLCASRHLQGNTGELFFGEGSRLTVL.

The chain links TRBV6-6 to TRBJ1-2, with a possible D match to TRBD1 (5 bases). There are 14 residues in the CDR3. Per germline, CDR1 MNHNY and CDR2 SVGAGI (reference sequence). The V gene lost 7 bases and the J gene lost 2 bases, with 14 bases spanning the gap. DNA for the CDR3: TGTGCCAGCATCACATCAGGGCGGAACTATGGCTACACCTTC. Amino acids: CASITSGRNYGYTF.

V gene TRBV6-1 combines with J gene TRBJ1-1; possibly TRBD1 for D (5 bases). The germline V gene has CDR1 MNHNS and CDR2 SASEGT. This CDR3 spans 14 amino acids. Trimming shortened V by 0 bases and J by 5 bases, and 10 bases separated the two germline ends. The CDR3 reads CASSEAQGVTEAFF. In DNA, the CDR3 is TGTGCCAGCAGTGAAGCGCAAGGGGTAACTGAAGCTTTCTTT.

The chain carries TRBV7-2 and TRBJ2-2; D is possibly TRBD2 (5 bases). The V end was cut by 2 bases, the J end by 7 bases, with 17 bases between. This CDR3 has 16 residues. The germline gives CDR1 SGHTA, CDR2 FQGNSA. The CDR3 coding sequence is TGTGCCAGCAGCTTAAGGTCCCTAGCAAGTGGCGGGGAGCTGTTTTTT. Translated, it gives CASSLRSLASGGELFF.

For the CDR3, the DNA is TGTGCCAGCAGTCCAGGTCAGGCCGAAGCTTTCTTT. Encoded protein: CASSPGQAEAFF. The chain recombines TRBV28 with TRBJ1-1; unclear D gene. This CDR3 has 12 amino acids. V lost 5 bases and J 8 bases, leaving 12 bases between the germline ends. Germline-derived CDR1 and CDR2 are MDHEN and SYDVKM.

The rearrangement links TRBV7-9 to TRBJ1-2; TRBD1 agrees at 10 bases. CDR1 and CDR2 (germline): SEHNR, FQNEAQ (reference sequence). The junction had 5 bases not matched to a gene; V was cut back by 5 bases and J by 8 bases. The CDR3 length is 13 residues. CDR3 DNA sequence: TGTGCCAGCAGCGCGGGACAGGGGATAGGCTACACCTTC. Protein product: CASSAGQGIGYTF. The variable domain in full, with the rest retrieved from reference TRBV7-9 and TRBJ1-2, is DTGVSQNPRHKITKRGQNVTFRCDPISEHNRLYWYRQTLGQGPEFLTYFQNEAQLEKSRLLSDRFSAERPKGSFSTLEIQRTEQGDSAMYLCASSAGQGIGYTFGSGTRLTVV.

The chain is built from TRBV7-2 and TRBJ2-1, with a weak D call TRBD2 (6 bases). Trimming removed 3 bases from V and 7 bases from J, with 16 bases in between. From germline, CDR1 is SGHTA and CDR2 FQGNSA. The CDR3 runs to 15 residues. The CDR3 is CASSFGPGVVNEQFF. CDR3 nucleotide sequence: TGTGCCAGCAGCTTCGGACCGGGAGTGGTAAATGAGCAGTTCTTC. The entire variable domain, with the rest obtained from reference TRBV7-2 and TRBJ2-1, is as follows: GAGVSQSPSNKVTEKGKDVELRCDPISGHTALYWYRQSLGQGLEFLIYFQGNSAPDKSGLPSDRFSAERTGGSVSTLTIQRTQQEDSAVYLCASSFGPGVVNEQFFGPGTRLTVL.

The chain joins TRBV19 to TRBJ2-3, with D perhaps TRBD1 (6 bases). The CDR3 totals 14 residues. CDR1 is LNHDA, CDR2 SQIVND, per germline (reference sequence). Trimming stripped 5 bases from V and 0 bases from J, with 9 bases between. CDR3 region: CASSATGSTDTQYF. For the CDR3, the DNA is TGTGCCAGTAGTGCGACAGGTAGCACAGATACGCAGTATTTT.

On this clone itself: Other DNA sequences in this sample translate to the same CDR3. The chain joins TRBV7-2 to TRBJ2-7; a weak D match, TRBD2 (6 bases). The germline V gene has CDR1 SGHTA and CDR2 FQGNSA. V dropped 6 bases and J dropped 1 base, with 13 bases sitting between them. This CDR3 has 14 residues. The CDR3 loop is CASSRDSSSYEQYF. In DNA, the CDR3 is TGTGCCAGCAGTCGGGACTCCTCGTCCTACGAGCAGTACTTC.

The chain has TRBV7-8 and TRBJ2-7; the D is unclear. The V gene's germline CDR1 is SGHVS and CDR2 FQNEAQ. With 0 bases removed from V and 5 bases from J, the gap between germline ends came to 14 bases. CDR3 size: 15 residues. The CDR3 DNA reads TGTGCCAGCAGCTTAGCGCTAGTCAGCACCAACGAGCAGTACTTC. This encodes CASSLALVSTNEQYF.

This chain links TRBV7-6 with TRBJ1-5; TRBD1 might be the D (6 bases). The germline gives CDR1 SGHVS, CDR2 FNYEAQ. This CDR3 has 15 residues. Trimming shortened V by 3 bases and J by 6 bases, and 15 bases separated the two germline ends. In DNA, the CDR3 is TGTGCCAGCAGCTTGTATAAGGGGGAGGGTCAGCCCCAGCATTTT. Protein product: CASSLYKGEGQPQHF.

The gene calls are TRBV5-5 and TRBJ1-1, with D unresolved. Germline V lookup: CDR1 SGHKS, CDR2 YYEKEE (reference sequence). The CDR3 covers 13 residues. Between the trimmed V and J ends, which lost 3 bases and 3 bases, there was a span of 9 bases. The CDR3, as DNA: TGTGCCAGCAGCTCGATGACATACACTGAAGCTTTCTTT. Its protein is CASSSMTYTEAFF.

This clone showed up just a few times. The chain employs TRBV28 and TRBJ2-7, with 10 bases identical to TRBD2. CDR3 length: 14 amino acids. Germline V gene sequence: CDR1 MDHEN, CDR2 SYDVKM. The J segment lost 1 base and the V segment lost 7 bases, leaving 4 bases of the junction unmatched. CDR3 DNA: TGTGCCAGCATAGCGGGAGGCCCATCCTACGAGCAGTACTTC. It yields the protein CASIAGGPSYEQYF. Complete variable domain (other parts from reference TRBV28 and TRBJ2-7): DVKVTQSSRYLVKRTGEKVFLECVQDMDHENMFWYRQDPGLGLRLIYFSYDVKMKEKGDIPEGYSVSREKKERFSLILESASTNQTSMYLCASIAGGPSYEQYFGPGTRLTVT.

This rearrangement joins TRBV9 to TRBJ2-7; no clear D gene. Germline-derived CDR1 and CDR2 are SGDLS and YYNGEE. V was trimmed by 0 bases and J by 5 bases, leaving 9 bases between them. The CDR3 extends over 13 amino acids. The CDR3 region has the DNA TGTGCCAGCAGCGTAGGTAGAGCCCACGAGCAGTACTTC. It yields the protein CASSVGRAHEQYF.

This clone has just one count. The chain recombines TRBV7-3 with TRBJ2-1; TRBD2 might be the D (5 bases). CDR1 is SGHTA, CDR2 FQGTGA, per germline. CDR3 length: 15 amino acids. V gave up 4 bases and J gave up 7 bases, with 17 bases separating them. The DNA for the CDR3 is TGTGCCAGCAGCTCAACTGATTTCCCGGGGAATGAGCAGTTCTTC. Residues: CASSSTDFPGNEQFF.

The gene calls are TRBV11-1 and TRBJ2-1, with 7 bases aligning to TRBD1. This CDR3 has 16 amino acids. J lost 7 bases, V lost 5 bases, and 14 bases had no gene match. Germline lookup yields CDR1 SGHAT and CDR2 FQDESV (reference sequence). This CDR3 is CASSPRGQAVGNEQFF. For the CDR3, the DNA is TGTGCCAGCAGCCCCAGAGGACAGGCGGTCGGTAATGAGCAGTTCTTC.